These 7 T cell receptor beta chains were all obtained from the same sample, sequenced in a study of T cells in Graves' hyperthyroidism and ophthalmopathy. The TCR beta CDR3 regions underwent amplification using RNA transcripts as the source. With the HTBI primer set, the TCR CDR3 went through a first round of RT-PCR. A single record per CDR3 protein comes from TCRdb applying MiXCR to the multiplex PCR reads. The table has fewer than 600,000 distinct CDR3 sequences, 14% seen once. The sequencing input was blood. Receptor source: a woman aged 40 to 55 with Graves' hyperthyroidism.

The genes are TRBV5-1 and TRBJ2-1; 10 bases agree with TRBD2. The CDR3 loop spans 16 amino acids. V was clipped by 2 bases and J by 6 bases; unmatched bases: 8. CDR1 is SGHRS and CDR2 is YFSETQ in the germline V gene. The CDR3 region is CASSFDTSGIGNEQFF. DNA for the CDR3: TGCGCCAGCAGCTTCGACACTAGCGGGATTGGCAATGAGCAGTTCTTC.

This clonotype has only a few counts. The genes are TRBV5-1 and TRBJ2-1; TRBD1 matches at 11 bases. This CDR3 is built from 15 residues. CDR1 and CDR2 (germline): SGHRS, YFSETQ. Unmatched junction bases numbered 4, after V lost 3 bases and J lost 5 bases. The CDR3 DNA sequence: TGCGCCAGCAGCTCGCAGGACAGGGGGCACAATGAGCAGTTCTTC. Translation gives CASSSQDRGHNEQFF.

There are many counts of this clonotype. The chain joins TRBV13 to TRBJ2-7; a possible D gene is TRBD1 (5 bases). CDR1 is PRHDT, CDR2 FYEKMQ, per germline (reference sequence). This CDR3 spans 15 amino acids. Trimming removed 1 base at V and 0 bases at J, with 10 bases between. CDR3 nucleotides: TGTGCCAGCAGCTTAGAACAGGACAACTCCTACGAGCAGTACTTC. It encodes CASSLEQDNSYEQYF.

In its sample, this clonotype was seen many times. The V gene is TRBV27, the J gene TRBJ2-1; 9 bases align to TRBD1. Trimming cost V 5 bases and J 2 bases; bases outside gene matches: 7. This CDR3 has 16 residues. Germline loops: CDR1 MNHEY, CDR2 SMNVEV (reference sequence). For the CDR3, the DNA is TGTGCCAGCAGTACGATACAGGGGGCGGCCTACAATGAGCAGTTCTTC. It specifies CASSTIQGAAYNEQFF.

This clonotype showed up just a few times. The CDR3 sequence: CATSRGGQEETQYF. The CDR3 coding sequence is TGTGCCACCAGCAGGGGGGGACAGGAAGAGACCCAGTACTTC. V usage is TRBV15 and J usage is TRBJ2-5; TRBD1 matches at 8 bases. V lost 3 bases to trimming and J lost 3 bases; unmatched junction nucleotides: 3. This CDR3 region has 14 residues. Germline V gene lookup returns CDR1 LNHNV and CDR2 YYDKDF (reference sequence). Full variable domain (rest looked up from reference TRBV15 and TRBJ2-5): DAMVIQNPRYQVTQFGKPVTLSCSQTLNHNVMYWYQQKSSQAPKLLFHYYDKDFNNEADTPDNFQSRRPNTSFCFLDIRSPGLGDTAMYLCATSRGGQEETQYFGPGTRLLVL.

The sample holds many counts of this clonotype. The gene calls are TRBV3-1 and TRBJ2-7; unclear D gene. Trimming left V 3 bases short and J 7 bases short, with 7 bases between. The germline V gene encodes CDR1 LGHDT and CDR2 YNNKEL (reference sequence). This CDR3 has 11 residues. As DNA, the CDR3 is TGTGCCAGCAGCCAGGGTGGGGAGCAGTACTTC. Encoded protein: CASSQGGEQYF.

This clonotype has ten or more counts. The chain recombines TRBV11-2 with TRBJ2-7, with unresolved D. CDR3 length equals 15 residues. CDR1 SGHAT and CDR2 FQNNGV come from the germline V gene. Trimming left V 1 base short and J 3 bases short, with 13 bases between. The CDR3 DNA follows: TGTGCCAGCAGCTTAGGGGGTGGCAGCTACTACGAGCAGTACTTC. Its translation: CASSLGGGSYYEQYF.